The rows below give T cell receptor beta chains drawn from one sample of a study of blood T cells in healthy people across ages. TCRdb itself ran the 5' RACE reads through MiXCR, one entry per CDR3 protein. This repertoire shows about 730,000 distinct CDR3 sequences, about 42% found once; its top ten account for approximately 22%. The sample consisted of blood. The receptor source for this set is a woman aged 60-70 years in good health. Both conserved end residues are part of each CDR3. The order of the fields is J gene, clone size, V gene, D gene, CDR3 DNA, CDR3 protein. D genes are given only for firm matches. A clone size is listed for some rows: how often the clone was seen (once, few, many), or a class if it is expanded.

TRBJ1-2,few,TRBV12-3/TRBV12-4,-,TGTGCCAGCAGTCCCAGACATCCTCCGGACACTAACTATGGCTACACCTTC,CASSPRHPPDTNYGYTF
TRBJ2-5,few,TRBV9,-,TGTGCCAGCAGCGTAGCTACCCAGGGGGAGACCCAGTACTTC,CASSVATQGETQYF
TRBJ2-6,many,TRBV4-3,-,TGCGCCAGCAGCCAGGTGGGGGGCTCTGGGGCCAACGTCCTGACTTTC,CASSQVGGSGANVLTF
TRBJ2-7,-,TRBV28,TRBD1,TGTGCCAGCAGTAGAACAGGGGGCTCCTACAATGAGCAGTACTTC,CASSRTGGSYNEQYF
TRBJ2-5,-,TRBV6-6,TRBD1,TGTGCCAGCAGTTACCGGGACAGGGGGCGGGGGACCCAGTACTTC,CASSYRDRGRGTQYF
TRBJ2-7,few,TRBV6-5,-,TGTGCCAGCAGTTATGGGACGGCGAATACCTACGAGCAGTACTTC,CASSYGTANTYEQYF
TRBJ2-5,many,TRBV5-6,TRBD1,TGTGCCAGCAGCCGCGGACAGGGCTTCCAAGAGACCCAGTACTTC,CASSRGQGFQETQYF
TRBJ2-7,-,TRBV29-1,-,TGCAGCGTTGAAGAGACCAGGGGAAACGCCTACGAGCAGTACTTC,CSVEETRGNAYEQYF
TRBJ2-5,-,TRBV5-1,TRBD2,TGCGCCAGCAGGGAGTCGGGGGGGGAGACCCAGTACTTC,CASRESGGETQYF
TRBJ2-1,-,TRBV9,-,TGTGCCAGCAGCGTAGCTGTCGGGGTCTCCTACAATGAGCAGTTCTTC,CASSVAVGVSYNEQFF
TRBJ2-3,-,TRBV12-3/TRBV12-4,TRBD2,TGTGCCAGCAGTTTGACGGGACTAGCGGTAGATACGCAGTATTTT,CASSLTGLAVDTQYF
TRBJ2-7,-,TRBV28,TRBD1,TGTGCCAGCAGTTTAGTACAGGGGGCTTTTGACGAGCAGTACTTC,CASSLVQGAFDEQYF
TRBJ2-3,few,TRBV20-1,-,TGCAGTGACGTCGGGGGAGCCACAGATACGCAGTATTTT,CSDVGGATDTQYF
TRBJ1-4,-,TRBV27,-,TGTGCCAGCAGTTCGGGGGGGGGAAAAGAAAAACTGTTTTTT,CASSSGGGKEKLFF
TRBJ1-2,-,TRBV20-1,-,TGCAGTGCTAGGGGAGGTGGGACTAACTATGGCTACACCTTC,CSARGGGTNYGYTF
TRBJ1-4,-,TRBV10-3,-,TGTGCCTTCAGTAATTCTCCTGATGAAAAACTGTTTTTT,CAFSNSPDEKLFF
TRBJ2-1,-,TRBV20-1,-,TGCAGTGCTAGAGACCTCCGGGAAGCTTGGGATGAGCAGTTCTTC,CSARDLREAWDEQFF
TRBJ1-2,many,TRBV6-1,-,TGTGCCAGCATCACCGTCAGCAACTATGGCTACACCTTC,CASITVSNYGYTF
TRBJ1-1,-,TRBV6-5,-,TGTGCCAGCAGTTACTCAGGTGAGACCCTGAACACTGAAGCTTTCTTT,CASSYSGETLNTEAFF
TRBJ2-3,-,TRBV7-8,-,TGTGCCAGCAGATACGCCCTCTCTCGGGAGTGGGATACGCAGTATTTT,CASRYALSREWDTQYF
TRBJ2-1,-,TRBV20-1,-,TGCAGTGCTCCAAGCCCGAGACTCTACAATGAGCAGTTCTTC,CSAPSPRLYNEQFF
TRBJ1-5,-,TRBV7-2,TRBD1,TGTGCCAGCAGCACCCGGACAGGGGGACAGCCCCAGCATTTT,CASSTRTGGQPQHF
TRBJ1-5,-,TRBV7-2,-,TGTGCCAGCAGCTCAGGAATCGATCAGCCCCAGCATTTT,CASSSGIDQPQHF
TRBJ2-3,few,TRBV24-1,TRBD1,TGTGCCACCAGTGACCCTGGACAGGGTGGGGATTCAGATACGCAGTATTTT,CATSDPGQGGDSDTQYF
TRBJ1-2,-,TRBV6-4,-,TGTGCCAGCAGTGACTCGAACCGGGAGGCCAGTGGCTACACCTTC,CASSDSNREASGYTF
TRBJ2-3,-,TRBV7-3,TRBD1,TGTGCCAGCAGCCCTGGACAGGGGGCAAGTACGCAGTATTTT,CASSPGQGASTQYF
TRBJ1-1,few,TRBV5-1,TRBD1,TGCGCCAGCAGCTTGGCCACCGGGACAGACAACACTGAAGCTTTCTTT,CASSLATGTDNTEAFF
TRBJ2-7,few,TRBV6-2/TRBV6-3,-,TGTGCCAGCAGTTACGGTCTCATTAGCGGTTCCTACGAGCAGTACTTC,CASSYGLISGSYEQYF
TRBJ2-3,few,TRBV12-3/TRBV12-4,-,TGTGCCAGCATCGGACAACTGGGAGATACGCAGTATTTT,CASIGQLGDTQYF
TRBJ2-7,-,TRBV14,-,TGTGCCAGCAGCCAAGATGGAGTCATCCTCTCCTACGAGCAGTACTTC,CASSQDGVILSYEQYF
TRBJ2-5,-,TRBV12-3/TRBV12-4,TRBD1,TGTGCCAGCAGGGAGACAGGGGAAGAGACCCAGTACTTC,CASRETGEETQYF
TRBJ2-7,-,TRBV20-1,TRBD2,TGCAGTGACAGTCCCCCGCCCGGGACTAGCGGGAGGGATTCCTACGAGCAGTACTTC,CSDSPPPGTSGRDSYEQYF
TRBJ1-5,-,TRBV7-9,-,TGTGCCAGTCTAAAGACAGTTAGCAATCAGCCCCAGCATTTT,CASLKTVSNQPQHF
TRBJ2-7,-,TRBV7-2,TRBD2,TGTGCCAGCGGCTTGGGAGCGGGAGGTGGGAACAATGAGCAGTACTTC,CASGLGAGGGNNEQYF
TRBJ2-7,-,TRBV13,TRBD2,TGTGCCAGCAGCTCTGGGACTAGCGGGTTAAACGAGCAGTACTTC,CASSSGTSGLNEQYF
TRBJ2-7,few,TRBV6-2/TRBV6-3,TRBD1,TGTGCCACCGCCCTTGGACAGGGGCACTCCTCCTACGAGCAGTACTTC,CATALGQGHSSYEQYF
TRBJ2-5,-,TRBV12-3/TRBV12-4,TRBD2,TGTGCCAGCACCCTCGGGACTAGCGGGGGGGTAGAGACCCAGTACTTC,CASTLGTSGGVETQYF
TRBJ2-4,few,TRBV6-5,TRBD1,TGTGCCACCGGACAGGGAAACATTCAGTACTTC,CATGQGNIQYF
TRBJ2-5,-,TRBV30,TRBD1,TGTGCCTGGGGGACAGGATCGGTTCAAGAGACCCAGTACTTC,CAWGTGSVQETQYF
TRBJ2-5,-,TRBV2,-,TGTGCCAGCAGGCCGAGACGGACTCAAGAGACCCAGTACTTC,CASRPRRTQETQYF
TRBJ1-4,few,TRBV9,TRBD1,TGTGCCAGCAGCGTGACAGGGAGAATTCTGTTTTTT,CASSVTGRILFF
TRBJ2-3,few,TRBV7-2,TRBD2,TGTGCCAGCAGCTTAGTGGGGGAGGGCCGTAGAGATACGCAGTATTTT,CASSLVGEGRRDTQYF
TRBJ2-5,-,TRBV6-1,TRBD2,TGTGCCAGCTCCAGACTAGCGGCCTCGTTTGTTCGGGAGACCCAGTACTTC,CASSRLAASFVRETQYF